The present T cell receptor (beta chain) was sequenced within a study of control samples from healthy donors and cancer patients (TCRdb year 2020). Unmatched junction bases come to 7, with V trimmed by 5 bases and J by 0 bases. CDR1 and CDR2 are drawn from the germline V gene (reference sequence): LNHDA, SQIVND. The CDR3 spans 15 residues, from the cysteine through the phenylalanine. The entry retains the CDR3 DNA only, 45 bases that are in frame from base 1. Libraries were constructed by the immunoSEQ multiplex PCR assay. What TCRdb holds here is the immuneACCESS table cut down to in-frame rearrangements. Part of the clones is not present; checked against another copy, under half of the missing clones reflect an unresolved V gene, and the others are unexplained. Recorded for this sample are some 160,000 clones; 80% to 95% of them occurred a single time. 0.65% to 0.75% of the sample is held by the ten biggest clonotypes.

A note on this clone: Its binding antigen is unknown. No clone much larger than this one lies a single base away; base qualities are absent.

This TCR was sampled from a woman between 25 and 40 years old in good health. The sequencing sample was made of blood. The sequence links TRBV19 to TRBJ2-7, with 7 central nucleotides matching TRBD1. The DNA sequence is given as TGTGCCAGTAGTGATGGGGGACAGTCCTCCTACGAGCAGTACTTC. Its protein is CASSDGGQSSYEQYF.